The present T cell receptor beta chain was sequenced within a study of cytotoxic CD8 clonotypes in ibrutinib-treated CLL. The germline gives CDR1 LNHNV, CDR2 YYDKDF (reference sequence). Trimming removed 0 bases at V and 7 bases at J, with 14 bases between. This CDR3 spans 15 amino acids. The table came from immunoSEQ multiplex PCR; TCRdb's copy has only in-frame clones and leaves some out. The sample contains approximately 190,000 clones, 60% to 80% of which appear only once. The chain couples TRBV15 to TRBJ2-3, with unresolved D. The receptor was derived from a human donor with chronic lymphocytic leukemia. Specimen: PBMCs, collected after 12 months of ibrutinib treatment. CDR3 region: CATSRDSSLAHTQYF. DNA for the CDR3: TGTGCCACCAGCAGAGATTCATCTCTGGCTCATACGCAGTATTTT.